The T cell receptor beta chain under discussion was sequenced for a study of T-cell reconstitution after alpha-beta-depleted transplantation in children. Findings and caveats of the study: The study reportedly traced alpha-beta T cells about two months after transplant to several hundred expanded graft clones. The origin of high day-60 TCRbeta diversity in some patients lay in surviving recipient T cells and thymic progenitors. The authors attributed T-cell counts and diversity one year after transplant mostly to newly produced T cells.

Turning to this clonotype: Its antigen is undetermined.

The germline V gene encodes CDR1 SGHRS and CDR2 YFSETQ. The CDR3 runs to 15 residues. With V trimmed by 0 bases and J by 7 bases, 10 bases remained unmatched. Preparation of the TCRbeta library used unique molecular identifiers. TCRdb itself ran the PCR reads through MiXCR, one entry per CDR3 protein. The repertoire holds just over 950,000 distinct CDR3 sequences, with roughly 31% as singletons. The starting material was PBMCs, mostly from graft donor cells, obtained 360 days after TCRalphabeta/CD19-depleted stem cell transplant. The receptor's source is a boy in the first two years of life who had a stem cell transplant for SCID, so the T cells may come from the graft donor. The chain couples TRBV5-1 to TRBJ2-7; 7 bases line up with TRBD1. CDR3 sequence (DNA): TGCGCCAGCAGCTTGGATCAGACAGGGACGGGTGAGCAGTACTTC. This translates into CASSLDQTGTGEQYF.